The clone carrying this T cell receptor beta chain was found a few times. Its matching antigen is unknown. The sequenced template was cDNA made from the entire isolated RNA. The data were produced by immunoSEQ multiplex PCR, yet TCRdb's version contains in-frame clones alone and is incomplete. The data show 430,000 or so clones, about 10% seen once. The data originate from a study of beta chain features in type 1 diabetes. The J segment lost 6 bases and the V segment lost 6 bases, leaving 9 bases of the junction unmatched. The CDR3 covers 15 residues. The germline CDR1 and CDR2 sequences are SGHRS and YFSETQ. Study-wide results and limits: Type 1 diabetes patients had VDJ junctions that carried fewer insertions and more deletions. Patients' naive, central memory and Treg TCRB repertoires seemed closer to one another than those of healthy donors.

Sequencing was done on a sample of naive CD4+ T cells from blood. The sequence was collected from a woman aged 18-29 years in good health. This chain connects TRBV5-1 to TRBJ2-1; 10 nucleotides align to TRBD2. The CDR3: CASNSGLAGANEQFF. In DNA, the CDR3 is TGCGCCAGCAATTCCGGTCTAGCGGGAGCCAATGAGCAGTTCTTC.